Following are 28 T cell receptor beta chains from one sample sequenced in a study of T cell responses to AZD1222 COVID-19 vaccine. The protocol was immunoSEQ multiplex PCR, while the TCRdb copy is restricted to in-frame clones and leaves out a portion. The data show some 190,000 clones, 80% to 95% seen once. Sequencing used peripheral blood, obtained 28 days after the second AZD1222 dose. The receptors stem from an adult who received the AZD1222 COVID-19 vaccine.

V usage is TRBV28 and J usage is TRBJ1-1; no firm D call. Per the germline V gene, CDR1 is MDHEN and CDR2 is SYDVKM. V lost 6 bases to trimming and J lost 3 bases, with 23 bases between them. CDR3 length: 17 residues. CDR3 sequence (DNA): TGTGCCAGCAGCCTCCTCGTTGGCGGCTCGCAAGACACTGAAGCTTTCTTT. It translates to CASSLLVGGSQDTEAFF. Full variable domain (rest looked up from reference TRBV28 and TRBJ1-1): DVKVTQSSRYLVKRTGEKVFLECVQDMDHENMFWYRQDPGLGLRLIYFSYDVKMKEKGDIPEGYSVSREKKERFSLILESASTNQTSMYLCASSLLVGGSQDTEAFFGQGTRLTVV.

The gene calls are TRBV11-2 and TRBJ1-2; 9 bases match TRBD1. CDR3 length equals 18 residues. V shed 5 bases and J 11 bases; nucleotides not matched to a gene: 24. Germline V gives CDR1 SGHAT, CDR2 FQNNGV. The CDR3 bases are TGTGCCAGCAGCAGAATATCGGCCGCCCCCGGGACAGGGATGCGTTACACCTTC. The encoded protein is CASSRISAAPGTGMRYTF.

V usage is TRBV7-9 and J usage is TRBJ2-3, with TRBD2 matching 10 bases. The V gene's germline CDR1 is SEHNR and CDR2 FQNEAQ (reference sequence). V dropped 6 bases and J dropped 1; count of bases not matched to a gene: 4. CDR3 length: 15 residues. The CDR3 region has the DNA TGTGCCAGCAGTCCCGGGACTAGCGGCACAGATACGCAGTATTTT. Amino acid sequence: CASSPGTSGTDTQYF.

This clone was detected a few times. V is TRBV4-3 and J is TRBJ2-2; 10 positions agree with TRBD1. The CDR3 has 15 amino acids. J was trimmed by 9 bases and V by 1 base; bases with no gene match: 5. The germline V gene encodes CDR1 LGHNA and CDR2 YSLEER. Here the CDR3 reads CASSQGTGGGWELFF. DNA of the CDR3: TGCGCCAGCAGCCAAGGGACAGGGGGAGGTTGGGAGCTGTTTTTT.

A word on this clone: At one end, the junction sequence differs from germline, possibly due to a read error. The CDR3 nucleotides read TGTGCCAGCAGCGACAGGGTTGGGAATCGGCCCCAGCATTTT. Translated, it gives CASSDRVGNRPQHF. The chain has TRBV2 and TRBJ1-5, with TRBD1 identical over 7 bases. Per the germline V gene, CDR1 is SNHLY and CDR2 is FYNNEI. This CDR3 comprises 14 residues.

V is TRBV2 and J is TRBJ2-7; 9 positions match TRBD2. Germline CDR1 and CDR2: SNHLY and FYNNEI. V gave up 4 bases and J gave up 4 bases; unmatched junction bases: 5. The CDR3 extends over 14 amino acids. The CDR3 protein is CASSGSGRLYEQYF. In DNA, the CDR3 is TGTGCCAGCAGTGGGAGCGGGAGGTTGTACGAGCAGTACTTC.

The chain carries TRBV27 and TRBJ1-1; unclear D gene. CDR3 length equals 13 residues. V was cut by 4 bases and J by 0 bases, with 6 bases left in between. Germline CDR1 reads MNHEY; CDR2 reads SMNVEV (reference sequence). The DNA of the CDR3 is TGTGCCAGCAGTTCAGTAGTGAACACTGAAGCTTTCTTT. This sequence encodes CASSSVVNTEAFF.

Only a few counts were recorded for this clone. This CDR3 is CASSLRRDIQYF. CDR3 sequence (DNA): TGCGCCAGCAGCCTGAGGCGGGACATTCAGTACTTC. V and J are TRBV5-1 and TRBJ2-4; TRBD2 might be the D (5 bases). V lost 4 bases, J lost 8 bases, and 10 bases lay in between. The CDR3 covers 12 residues. In germline, CDR1 is SGHRS, CDR2 YFSETQ. Drawing the rest from reference TRBV5-1 and TRBJ2-4, the complete variable domain is KAGVTQTPRYLIKTRGQQVTLSCSPISGHRSVSWYQQTPGQGLQFLFEYFSETQRNKGNFPGRFSGRQFSNSRSEMNVSTLELGDSALYLCASSLRRDIQYFGAGTRLSVL.

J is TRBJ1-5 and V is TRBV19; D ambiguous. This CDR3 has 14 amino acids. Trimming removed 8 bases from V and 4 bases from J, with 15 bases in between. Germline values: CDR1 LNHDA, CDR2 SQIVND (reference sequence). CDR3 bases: TGTGCCAGTCGCACATGGCAAGGAAATCAGCCCCAGCATTTT. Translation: CASRTWQGNQPQHF.

This chain's CDR3 is CASRMGQYTGELFF. The CDR3 DNA sequence: TGTGCCAGCAGGATGGGACAGTACACCGGGGAGCTGTTTTTT. The chain combines TRBV27 with TRBJ2-2; 7 nucleotides agree with TRBD1. CDR3 length: 14 residues. V was pared by 6 bases and J by 3 bases, with 4 bases of the junction left unmatched. Germline V gene data show CDR1 as MNHEY and CDR2 as SMNVEV (reference sequence).

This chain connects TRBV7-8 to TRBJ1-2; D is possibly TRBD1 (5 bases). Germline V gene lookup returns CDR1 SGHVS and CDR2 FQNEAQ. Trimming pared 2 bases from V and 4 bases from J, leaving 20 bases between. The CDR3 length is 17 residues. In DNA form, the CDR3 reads TGTGCCAGCAGCTTACGTTTTTGGGAGAAAAGGGGCTATGGCTACACCTTC. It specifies CASSLRFWEKRGYGYTF.

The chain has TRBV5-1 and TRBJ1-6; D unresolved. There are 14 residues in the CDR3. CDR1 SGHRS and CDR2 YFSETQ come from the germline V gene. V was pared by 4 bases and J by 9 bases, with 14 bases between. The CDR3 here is CASSPKDGSSPLHF. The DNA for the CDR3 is TGCGCCAGCAGCCCCAAGGACGGGAGTTCACCCCTCCACTTT.

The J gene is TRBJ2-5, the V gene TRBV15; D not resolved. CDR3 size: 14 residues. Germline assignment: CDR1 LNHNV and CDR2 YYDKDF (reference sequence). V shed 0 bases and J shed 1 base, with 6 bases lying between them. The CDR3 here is CATSRDGFQETQYF. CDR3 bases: TGTGCCACCAGCAGAGACGGCTTCCAAGAGACCCAGTACTTC.

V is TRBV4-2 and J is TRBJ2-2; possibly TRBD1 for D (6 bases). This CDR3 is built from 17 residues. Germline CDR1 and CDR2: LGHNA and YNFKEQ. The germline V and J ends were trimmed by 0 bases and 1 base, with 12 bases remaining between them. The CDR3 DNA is TGTGCCAGCAGCCAAGATTTTACGGGACAGAACACCGGGGAGCTGTTTTTT. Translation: CASSQDFTGQNTGELFF.

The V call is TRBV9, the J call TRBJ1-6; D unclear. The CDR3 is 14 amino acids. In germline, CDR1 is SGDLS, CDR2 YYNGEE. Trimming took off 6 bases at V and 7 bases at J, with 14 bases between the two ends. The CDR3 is CASNPGRENSPLHF. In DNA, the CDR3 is TGTGCCAGCAACCCCGGACGGGAAAATTCACCCCTCCACTTT. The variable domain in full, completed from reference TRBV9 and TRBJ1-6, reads DSGVTQTPKHLITATGQRVTLRCSPRSGDLSVYWYQQSLDQGLQFLIQYYNGEERAKGNILERFSAQQFPDLHSELNLSSLELGDSALYFCASNPGRENSPLHFGNGTRLTVT.

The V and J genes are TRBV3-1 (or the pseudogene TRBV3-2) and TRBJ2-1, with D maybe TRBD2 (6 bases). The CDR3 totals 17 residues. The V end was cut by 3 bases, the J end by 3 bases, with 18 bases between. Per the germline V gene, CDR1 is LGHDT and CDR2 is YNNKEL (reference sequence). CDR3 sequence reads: CASSHTGASASYNEQFF. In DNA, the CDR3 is TGTGCCAGCAGCCATACGGGTGCTAGCGCAAGCTACAATGAGCAGTTCTTC.

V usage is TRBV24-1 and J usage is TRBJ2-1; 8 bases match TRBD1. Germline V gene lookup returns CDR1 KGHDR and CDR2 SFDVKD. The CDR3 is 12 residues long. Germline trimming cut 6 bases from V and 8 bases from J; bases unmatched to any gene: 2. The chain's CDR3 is CATSNRGDEQFF. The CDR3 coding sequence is TGTGCCACCAGTAACAGGGGGGATGAGCAGTTCTTC.

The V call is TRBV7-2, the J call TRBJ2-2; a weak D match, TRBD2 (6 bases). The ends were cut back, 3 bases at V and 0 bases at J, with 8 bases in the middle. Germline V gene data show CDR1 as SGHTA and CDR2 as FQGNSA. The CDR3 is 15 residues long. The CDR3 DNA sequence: TGTGCCAGCAGCTTTGGGAGGTCGAACACCGGGGAGCTGTTTTTT. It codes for CASSFGRSNTGELFF.

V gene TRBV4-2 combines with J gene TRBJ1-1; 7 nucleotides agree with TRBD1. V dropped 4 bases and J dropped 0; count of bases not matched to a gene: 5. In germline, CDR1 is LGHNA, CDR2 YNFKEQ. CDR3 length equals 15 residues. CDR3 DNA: TGTGCCAGCAGCCTACCGACAGGGCTGAACACTGAAGCTTTCTTT. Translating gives CASSLPTGLNTEAFF.

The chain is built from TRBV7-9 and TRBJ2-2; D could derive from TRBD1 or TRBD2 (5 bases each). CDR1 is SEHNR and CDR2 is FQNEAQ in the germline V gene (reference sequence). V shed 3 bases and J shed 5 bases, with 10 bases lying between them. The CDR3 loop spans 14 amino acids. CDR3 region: CASSLGPPTGELFF. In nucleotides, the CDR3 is TGTGCCAGCAGCTTGGGACCACCTACCGGGGAGCTGTTTTTT. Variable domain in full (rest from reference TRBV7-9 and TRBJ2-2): DTGVSQNPRHKITKRGQNVTFRCDPISEHNRLYWYRQTLGQGPEFLTYFQNEAQLEKSRLLSDRFSAERPKGSFSTLEIQRTEQGDSAMYLCASSLGPPTGELFFGEGSRLTVL.

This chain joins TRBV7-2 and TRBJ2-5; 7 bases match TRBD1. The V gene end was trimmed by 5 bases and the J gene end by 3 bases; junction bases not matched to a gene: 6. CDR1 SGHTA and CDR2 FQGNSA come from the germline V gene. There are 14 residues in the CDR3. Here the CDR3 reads CASSVRTGKETQYF. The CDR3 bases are TGTGCCAGCAGCGTGAGGACAGGCAAAGAGACCCAGTACTTC.

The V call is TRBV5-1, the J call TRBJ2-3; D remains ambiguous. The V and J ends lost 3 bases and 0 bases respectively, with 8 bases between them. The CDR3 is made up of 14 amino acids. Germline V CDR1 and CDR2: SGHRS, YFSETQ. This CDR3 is CASSYAESTDTQYF. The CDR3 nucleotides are TGCGCCAGCAGCTATGCAGAGAGCACAGATACGCAGTATTTT. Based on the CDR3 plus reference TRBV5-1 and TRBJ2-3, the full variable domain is KAGVTQTPRYLIKTRGQQVTLSCSPISGHRSVSWYQQTPGQGLQFLFEYFSETQRNKGNFPGRFSGRQFSNSRSEMNVSTLELGDSALYLCASSYAESTDTQYFGPGTRLTVL.

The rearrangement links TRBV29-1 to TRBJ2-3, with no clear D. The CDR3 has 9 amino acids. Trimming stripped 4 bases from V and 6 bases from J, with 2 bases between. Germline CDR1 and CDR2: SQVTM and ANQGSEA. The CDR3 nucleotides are TGCAGCGTTGCGGATACGCAGTATTTT. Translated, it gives CSVADTQYF.

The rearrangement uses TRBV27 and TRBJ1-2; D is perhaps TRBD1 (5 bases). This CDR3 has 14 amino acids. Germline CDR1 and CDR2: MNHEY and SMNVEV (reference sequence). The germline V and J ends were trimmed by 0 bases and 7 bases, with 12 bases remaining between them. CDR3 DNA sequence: TGTGCCAGCAGTTTATCAGGGGATAAGAGTGGCTACACCTTC. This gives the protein CASSLSGDKSGYTF.

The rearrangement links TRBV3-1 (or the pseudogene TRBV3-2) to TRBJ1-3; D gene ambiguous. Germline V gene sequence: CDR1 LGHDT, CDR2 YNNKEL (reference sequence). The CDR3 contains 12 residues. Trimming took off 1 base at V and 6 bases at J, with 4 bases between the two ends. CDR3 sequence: CASSQAINTIYF. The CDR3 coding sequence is TGTGCCAGCAGCCAAGCGATAAACACCATATATTTT.

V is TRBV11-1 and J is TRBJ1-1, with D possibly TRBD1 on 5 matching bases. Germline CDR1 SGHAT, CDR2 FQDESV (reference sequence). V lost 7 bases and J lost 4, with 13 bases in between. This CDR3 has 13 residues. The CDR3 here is CASTQGGATEAFF. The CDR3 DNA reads TGTGCCAGCACCCAGGGAGGGGCCACTGAAGCTTTCTTT.

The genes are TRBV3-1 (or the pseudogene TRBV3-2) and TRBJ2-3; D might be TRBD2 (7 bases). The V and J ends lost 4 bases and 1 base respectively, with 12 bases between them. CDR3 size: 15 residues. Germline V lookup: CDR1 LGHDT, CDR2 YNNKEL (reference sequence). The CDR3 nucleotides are TGTGCCAGCAGCCCGGCGGGGGCCGGCACAGATACGCAGTATTTT. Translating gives CASSPAGAGTDTQYF.

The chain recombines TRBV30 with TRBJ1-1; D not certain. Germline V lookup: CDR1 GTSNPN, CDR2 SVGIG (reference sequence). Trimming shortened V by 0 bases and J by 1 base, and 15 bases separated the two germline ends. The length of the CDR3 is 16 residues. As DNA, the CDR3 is TGTGCCTGGAGTGTACCGTATGGGGAGCCGAACACTGAAGCTTTCTTT. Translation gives CAWSVPYGEPNTEAFF.